The 27 T cell receptor beta chains in this list originate from one sample, sequenced in a study of cytomegalovirus exposure and HLA in healthy donors. The PCR had 60 Vbeta and 13 Jbeta primers. Some clones are missing from TCRdb's copy, which holds only in-frame ones; the method was immunoSEQ multiplex PCR. The table includes tens of thousands of clones, around four fifths detected once. The sequencing input was PBMCs. These receptors all come from a male donor in good health and CMV-seropositive.

The rearrangement links TRBV28 to TRBJ1-2; TRBD1 matches 9 bases. Germline lookup yields CDR1 MDHEN and CDR2 SYDVKM. Trimming removed 5 bases from V and 4 bases from J; junction bases left unmatched: 8. CDR3 length: 15 residues. The CDR3 sequence: CASSPSKTGGYGYTF. The DNA of the CDR3 is TGTGCCAGCAGTCCTTCGAAGACAGGGGGCTATGGCTACACCTTC.

The chain links TRBV9 to TRBJ2-5, with 8 bases identical to TRBD2. After removal of 0 bases from V and 4 bases from J, the junction contained 17 bases not matched to a gene. The CDR3 has 19 amino acids. CDR1 SGDLS and CDR2 YYNGEE come from the germline V gene. CDR3 in amino acids: CASSVGFAGGRSGGETQYF. CDR3 DNA: TGTGCCAGCAGCGTAGGATTCGCTGGCGGGAGGTCCGGGGGAGAGACCCAGTACTTC.

This clone was counted a single time. J is TRBJ2-7 and V is TRBV7-2; unclear D gene. V dropped 3 bases and J dropped 0 bases, with 15 bases sitting between them. Germline CDR1 and CDR2: SGHTA and FQGNSA. This CDR3 has 16 residues. The CDR3 loop is CASSFGLGPGSYEQYF. The CDR3, as DNA: TGTGCCAGCAGCTTTGGGTTGGGTCCAGGCTCCTACGAGCAGTACTTC.

The genes are TRBV14 and TRBJ2-1; 7 nucleotides align to TRBD2. The CDR3 loop spans 13 amino acids. Trimming took 5 bases from V and 7 from J; bases not matched to a gene: 5. Germline V lookup: CDR1 SGHDN, CDR2 FVKESK. The CDR3 nucleotides are TGTGCCAGCAGCTGGGAGGGCCTAAATGAGCAGTTCTTC. It is translated as CASSWEGLNEQFF. Using reference TRBV14 and TRBJ2-1 for the parts outside the CDR3, the full variable domain is EAGVTQFPSHSVIEKGQTVTLRCDPISGHDNLYWYRRVMGKEIKFLLHFVKESKQDESGMPNNRFLAERTGGTYSTLKVQPAELEDSGVYFCASSWEGLNEQFFGPGTRLTVL.

This chain joins TRBV28 and TRBJ2-1; possible D gene TRBD1, 6 bases. The ends were cut back, 8 bases at V and 1 base at J, with 12 bases in the middle. The CDR3 is made up of 14 amino acids. From germline, CDR1 is MDHEN and CDR2 SYDVKM. The CDR3 spells CASGQGPSYNEQFF. The DNA of the CDR3 is TGTGCCAGCGGGCAGGGGCCGTCCTACAATGAGCAGTTCTTC.

The chain couples TRBV21-1 to TRBJ2-4; TRBD2 is the table's D call, not checked against the DNA. TRBV21-1 is marked as a pseudogene. This CDR3 comprises 15 residues. CDR3 nucleotide sequence: TGTGCCAGCACCGCGATACTAGCGGGATACGACATTCAGTACTTC. Residues: CASTAILAGYDIQYF.

Of note for this clone: One junction end does not reproduce the germline sequence, and a read error may be involved. This chain links TRBV7-9 with TRBJ1-2; unclear D gene. The CDR3 runs to 12 residues. Germline CDR1 reads SEHNR; CDR2 reads FQNEAQ (reference sequence). In DNA, the CDR3 is TGTTCCAGCAGCAGAGACATCCATGGCTACACCTTC. This encodes CSSSRDIHGYTF. The full variable domain, rest sourced from reference TRBV7-9 and TRBJ1-2, is DTGVSQNPRHKITKRGQNVTFRCDPISEHNRLYWYRQTLGQGPEFLTYFQNEAQLEKSRLLSDRFSAERPKGSFSTLEIQRTEQGDSAMYLCSSSRDIHGYTFGSGTRLTVV.

The chain is built from TRBV19 and TRBJ2-7; D is perhaps TRBD1 (5 bases). Germline assignment: CDR1 LNHDA and CDR2 SQIVND (reference sequence). V shed 3 bases and J shed 0 bases, with 9 bases lying between them. The CDR3 runs 14 residues. CDR3 nucleotide sequence: TGTGCCAGTAGTATTGCCCAGGGCTCCTACGAGCAGTACTTC. Its protein is CASSIAQGSYEQYF.

The chain links TRBV7-2 to TRBJ2-7; no clear D gene. The V gene lost 1 base and the J gene lost 0 bases, with 10 bases spanning the gap. The CDR3 is made up of 15 amino acids. Germline CDR1 is SGHTA and CDR2 is FQGNSA. CDR3: CASSLVAKSSYEQYF. The DNA of the CDR3 is TGTGCCAGCAGCTTAGTCGCCAAGAGCTCCTACGAGCAGTACTTC.

The table lists this clone with many counts. The chain is built from TRBV4-1 and TRBJ1-1; D is uncertain. Trimming cost V 1 base and J 2 bases, with 14 bases left between them. Germline V gives CDR1 MGHRA, CDR2 YSYEKL. The CDR3 sequence is 16 residues long. The CDR3 reads CASSQGHSTSNTEAFF. CDR3 sequence (DNA): TGCGCCAGCAGCCAAGGGCACTCGACATCAAACACTGAAGCTTTCTTT.

The chain joins TRBV5-8 to TRBJ1-1; 11 bases are a match to TRBD1. J gave up 5 bases and V 2 bases, and 5 bases lay outside the gene matches. Germline lookup yields CDR1 SGHTS and CDR2 YDEGEE. CDR3 length: 15 residues. CDR3 bases: TGTGCCAGCAGCTTCTCGGGACAGGGGGGTACTGAAGCTTTCTTT. Protein sequence: CASSFSGQGGTEAFF.

The CDR3 coding sequence is TGTGCCAGCAGTGAGGGCCCGTCCGTCAATGAGCAGTTCTTC. Translating it yields CASSEGPSVNEQFF. The chain uses TRBV6-4 and TRBJ2-1, with no clear D. CDR1 and CDR2 from the germline V gene are MRHNA and SNTAGT. The CDR3 spans 14 residues. V gave up 3 bases and J gave up 6 bases, with 12 bases separating them.

This clone has more than one count but fewer than ten. This chain joins TRBV6-1 and TRBJ1-1; D might be TRBD1 (5 bases). This CDR3 contains 14 residues. Trimming pared 6 bases from V and 0 bases from J, leaving 11 bases between. The V gene's germline CDR1 is MNHNS and CDR2 SASEGT. The CDR3 protein is CASRIKGMNTEAFF. CDR3 sequence (DNA): TGTGCCAGCAGAATTAAGGGGATGAACACTGAAGCTTTCTTT.

The rearrangement uses TRBV30 and TRBJ1-2; weak D call: TRBD1 (5 bases). Germline CDR1 and CDR2: GTSNPN and SVGIG (reference sequence). The CDR3 length is 15 residues. Trimming cost V 2 bases and J 0 bases, with 13 bases left between them. CDR3 coding DNA: TGTGCCTGGAGTACGATAGCAGGGCCTAACTATGGCTACACCTTC. It encodes CAWSTIAGPNYGYTF.

This clone appeared once. V and J are TRBV7-9 and TRBJ2-6; TRBD1 matches at 10 bases. There are 19 residues in the CDR3. Per the germline V gene, CDR1 is SEHNR and CDR2 is FQNEAQ (reference sequence). The ends lost 1 base at V and 2 bases at J; junction bases unmatched: 8. DNA of the CDR3: TGTGCCAGCAGCTTAGGAGCCGGGACAGGGGAGGCTGGGGCCAACGTCCTGACTTTC. Translation: CASSLGAGTGEAGANVLTF.

V and J are TRBV5-1 and TRBJ2-2; D uncertain. There are 15 residues in the CDR3. Germline values: CDR1 SGHRS, CDR2 YFSETQ. V was shortened by 2 bases and J by 3 bases, with 11 bases between the two germline ends. The CDR3 here is CASSFQTGYTGELFF. The CDR3 bases are TGCGCCAGCAGCTTTCAGACTGGATACACCGGGGAGCTGTTTTTT.

This clone was counted once. The J gene is TRBJ2-7, the V gene TRBV7-8, with 7 nucleotides matching TRBD1. V lost 5 bases and J lost 6; bases outside the gene matches: 4. Germline CDR1 reads SGHVS; CDR2 reads FQNEAQ. The CDR3 is 12 amino acids. CDR3 sequence: CASSGRGSEQYF. In DNA form, the CDR3 reads TGTGCCAGCAGCGGCAGGGGGAGCGAGCAGTACTTC. Drawing the rest from reference TRBV7-8 and TRBJ2-7, the complete variable domain is GAGVSQSPRYKVAKRGQDVALRCDPISGHVSLFWYQQALGQGPEFLTYFQNEAQLDKSGLPSDRFFAERPEGSVSTLKIQRTQQEDSAVYLCASSGRGSEQYFGPGTRLTVT.

The V and J genes are TRBV15 and TRBJ2-1, with TRBD2 matching over 12 bases. This CDR3 spans 16 amino acids. Per the germline V gene, CDR1 is LNHNV and CDR2 is YYDKDF (reference sequence). V was clipped by 5 bases and J by 2 bases; unmatched bases: 4. The CDR3 DNA reads as TGTGCCACCAGCCACGGGACTAGCGGGCCCTACAATGAGCAGTTCTTC. This encodes CATSHGTSGPYNEQFF.

This chain connects TRBV5-1 to TRBJ1-5; unclear D gene. Per germline, CDR1 SGHRS and CDR2 YFSETQ. V shed 4 bases and J shed 4 bases, with 9 bases lying between them. The CDR3 sequence is 13 residues long. The CDR3 protein is CASSPGGNQPQHF. In DNA, the CDR3 is TGCGCCAGCAGCCCGGGCGGGAATCAGCCCCAGCATTTT. The entire variable domain, with the rest obtained from reference TRBV5-1 and TRBJ1-5, is as follows: KAGVTQTPRYLIKTRGQQVTLSCSPISGHRSVSWYQQTPGQGLQFLFEYFSETQRNKGNFPGRFSGRQFSNSRSEMNVSTLELGDSALYLCASSPGGNQPQHFGDGTRLSIL.

This chain's CDR3 is CASSSQGYSSYNEQFF. The DNA of the CDR3 is TGTGCCAGCAGTTCTCAGGGGTACAGCTCCTACAATGAGCAGTTCTTC. The chain uses TRBV28 and TRBJ2-1; the D gene is possibly TRBD1 (6 bases). This CDR3 contains 16 residues. Germline V gene data show CDR1 as MDHEN and CDR2 as SYDVKM. V dropped 4 bases and J dropped 0 bases, with 13 bases sitting between them.

This chain joins TRBV29-1 and TRBJ2-7; 11 nucleotides align to TRBD2. J was trimmed by 3 bases and V by 6 bases; bases with no gene match: 16. The CDR3 contains 17 residues. CDR1 is SQVTM and CDR2 is ANQGSEA in the germline V gene. In DNA form, the CDR3 reads TGCAGCGTCCTTAGCCCTAGACTAGCGGGAAGCGGCTACGAGCAGTACTTC. It translates to CSVLSPRLAGSGYEQYF.

This chain links TRBV7-8 with TRBJ2-4; 7 bases are shared with TRBD1. This CDR3 spans 20 amino acids. V was pared by 5 bases and J by 0 bases, with 19 bases of the junction left unmatched. Germline V gives CDR1 SGHVS, CDR2 FQNEAQ. CDR3 amino acids: CASSASDRTLRGLAKNIQYF. CDR3 DNA sequence: TGTGCCAGCAGCGCATCGGACAGGACTTTAAGGGGATTAGCCAAAAACATTCAGTACTTC.

The chain combines TRBV15 with TRBJ1-2; 10 bases are shared with TRBD1. The CDR3 loop spans 14 amino acids. V dropped 4 bases and J dropped 4; count of bases not matched to a gene: 3. Looked up from germline, CDR1 is LNHNV and CDR2 is YYDKDF (reference sequence). In DNA form, the CDR3 reads TGTGCCACCAGCATCGACAGGGGGCTCTATGGCTACACCTTC. It is translated as CATSIDRGLYGYTF.

This clone showed up just a few times. The chain uses TRBV28 and TRBJ2-7; 9 nucleotides agree with TRBD1. From germline, CDR1 is MDHEN and CDR2 SYDVKM. The CDR3 runs 15 residues. V gave up 3 bases and J gave up 9 bases; unmatched junction bases: 12. Written as DNA, the CDR3 is TGTGCCAGCAGTTTGGGGACAGGGAAGGTTAAAGGGCAGTACTTC. It encodes CASSLGTGKVKGQYF. Using reference TRBV28 and TRBJ2-7 for the parts outside the CDR3, the full variable domain is DVKVTQSSRYLVKRTGEKVFLECVQDMDHENMFWYRQDPGLGLRLIYFSYDVKMKEKGDIPEGYSVSREKKERFSLILESASTNQTSMYLCASSLGTGKVKGQYFGPGTRLTVT.

The V call is TRBV15, the J call TRBJ2-2; perhaps TRBD2 as D (5 bases). Germline CDR1 reads LNHNV; CDR2 reads YYDKDF (reference sequence). V gave up 5 bases and J gave up 7 bases, with 8 bases separating them. This CDR3 has 12 residues. CDR3 loop: CATSREVGELFF. CDR3 sequence (DNA): TGTGCCACCAGCCGGGAAGTCGGGGAGCTGTTTTTT.

The CDR3 region is CASSLVTGGNQPQHF. The CDR3 DNA reads as TGTGCCAGCAGTTTAGTTACAGGGGGGAATCAGCCCCAGCATTTT. This chain links TRBV28 with TRBJ1-5; 8 positions match TRBD1. This CDR3 has 15 residues. Trimming removed 2 bases from V and 4 bases from J; junction bases left unmatched: 4. Germline CDR1 and CDR2: MDHEN and SYDVKM.

The chain uses TRBV28 and TRBJ1-4, with D perhaps TRBD1 (6 bases). Trimming removed 4 bases at V and 0 bases at J, with 18 bases between. CDR3 length: 18 residues. Germline V gene lookup returns CDR1 MDHEN and CDR2 SYDVKM. In DNA form, the CDR3 reads TGTGCCAGCAGTTCCCGCGGGGGGGGCCGAGCAACTAATGAAAAACTGTTTTTT. Protein sequence: CASSSRGGGRATNEKLFF. Full variable domain (outside the CDR3, taken from reference TRBV28 and TRBJ1-4): DVKVTQSSRYLVKRTGEKVFLECVQDMDHENMFWYRQDPGLGLRLIYFSYDVKMKEKGDIPEGYSVSREKKERFSLILESASTNQTSMYLCASSSRGGGRATNEKLFFGSGTQLSVL.